This T cell receptor (beta chain) was captured in a study of cytomegalovirus exposure and HLA in healthy donors. The wider study: Some 85 million unique TCRs from HLA-typed donors were held in an early data release.

This CDR3 is 14 amino acids long. In germline, CDR1 is MNHNY, CDR2 SVGAGI (reference sequence). The ends were cut back, 7 bases at V and 8 bases at J, with 17 bases in the middle. Each donor was healthy, and each was a bone marrow donor. The PCR made use of 60 Vbeta and 13 Jbeta primers. TCRdb's copy holds only in-frame clones and misses some; the assay was immunoSEQ multiplex PCR. The sample has about 93,000 clones, around three quarters seen once. The TCR was taken from a man aged 25-45 years in good health and CMV-seronegative. The gene calls are TRBV6-6 and TRBJ1-4; D is perhaps TRBD1 (6 bases). Sequencing used PBMCs. CDR3 region: CASTHTGSGEKLFF. CDR3 nucleotide sequence: TGTGCCAGCACCCATACAGGGTCTGGCGAAAAACTGTTTTTT.